This passage covers 29 T cell receptor beta chains from one sample sequenced in a study of chemoradiotherapy in HPV16-positive cancers. Libraries were prepared by immunoSEQ multiplex PCR; TCRdb keeps only in-frame clonotypes and omits some of them. The data show around 2,000 clones, with around 86% seen just once and 4% to 5.5% held by the top ten. The starting material was tumor tissue, obtained from a patient who underwent chemoradiotherapy. The origin of the receptors is a human donor with HPV-associated anogenital cancer.

The genes are TRBV13 and TRBJ2-3; perhaps TRBD1 as D (6 bases). The germline CDR1 and CDR2 sequences are PRHDT and FYEKMQ (reference sequence). The CDR3 covers 15 residues. Trimming left V 7 bases short and J 3 bases short, with 17 bases between. CDR3: CASIKGGEGTDTQYF. CDR3 sequence (DNA): TGTGCCAGCATCAAAGGGGGAGAGGGTACAGATACGCAGTATTTT.

This clone was detected once. The genes are TRBV27 and TRBJ1-1; D perhaps matches TRBD1 (5 bases). The V end lost 3 bases, the J end lost 10 bases, and 27 bases lay between the germline ends. The CDR3 is 17 amino acids. Germline-derived CDR1 and CDR2 are MNHEY and SMNVEV (reference sequence). CDR3 DNA sequence: TGTGCCAGCAGTTTGAATATTGGGGCCCATATGGGGGTTGGAGCTTTCTTT. Translation: CASSLNIGAHMGVGAFF.

The chain uses TRBV27 and TRBJ2-1; 11 bases match TRBD2. The length of the CDR3 is 16 residues. From germline, CDR1 is MNHEY and CDR2 SMNVEV (reference sequence). The trim removed 5 bases at V and 2 bases at J, leaving 5 bases unmatched. As DNA, the CDR3 is TGTGCCAGCAGTACCTCGACTAGCGGGACCTACAATGAGCAGTTCTTC. This sequence encodes CASSTSTSGTYNEQFF.

The CDR3 DNA reads TGTGCCTGGAGTGTAACTGGATTCAATGAAAAACTGTTTTTT. This gives the protein CAWSVTGFNEKLFF. The J gene is TRBJ1-4, the V gene TRBV30; D uncertain. Germline CDR1 is GTSNPN and CDR2 is SVGIG (reference sequence). The V gene lost 0 bases and the J gene lost 5 bases, with 10 bases spanning the gap. This CDR3 has 14 amino acids.

The gene calls are TRBV5-1 and TRBJ2-5; the D call may be TRBD1 or TRBD2 (5 bases each). The V end lost 2 bases, the J end lost 5 bases, and 19 bases lay between the germline ends. This CDR3 is 16 amino acids long. Germline V gene lookup returns CDR1 SGHRS and CDR2 YFSETQ. The CDR3 spells CASSLLGARQSETQYF. The CDR3 DNA is TGCGCCAGCAGCTTACTAGGGGCCCGCCAATCGGAGACCCAGTACTTC.

This chain connects TRBV5-5 to TRBJ2-3; D is perhaps TRBD1 (6 bases). CDR3 length: 18 amino acids. The ends were cut back, 6 bases at V and 1 base at J, with 24 bases in the middle. Germline V gene lookup returns CDR1 SGHKS and CDR2 YYEKEE (reference sequence). This CDR3 reads CASTKSLLQGSGTDTQYF. As DNA, the CDR3 is TGTGCCAGCACCAAGTCCCTGCTTCAGGGGTCAGGCACAGATACGCAGTATTTT.

Here the CDR3 DNA reads TGTGCCAGCGGAGGAAGTCAGCCCCAGCATTTT. This encodes CASGGSQPQHF. J is TRBJ1-5 and V is TRBV2, with no clear D. Germline CDR1 is SNHLY and CDR2 is FYNNEI. The CDR3 runs 11 residues. Trimming took off 8 bases at V and 6 bases at J, with 8 bases between the two ends.

The chain employs TRBV7-3 and TRBJ1-2, with D tentatively TRBD1 (6 bases). Deletions cut 4 bases from V and 8 bases from J, with 14 bases between. The germline gives CDR1 SGHTA, CDR2 FQGTGA. This CDR3 spans 13 amino acids. CDR3 nucleotide sequence: TGTGCCAGCAGCTCCGAACAGGGAAGAGGCTACACCTTC. This codes for CASSSEQGRGYTF.

This clone is judged large. The chain employs TRBV13 and TRBJ2-7; D uncertain. From germline, CDR1 is PRHDT and CDR2 FYEKMQ (reference sequence). The V and J ends lost 1 base and 2 bases respectively, with 3 bases between them. The CDR3 runs 12 residues. CDR3 sequence reads: CASSLVPYEQYV. The DNA of the CDR3 is TGTGCCAGCAGCTTAGTACCCTACGAGCAGTACGTC.

The chain recombines TRBV27 with TRBJ2-2; D is unresolved. The germline gives CDR1 MNHEY, CDR2 SMNVEV (reference sequence). V was shortened by 0 bases and J by 1 base, with 12 bases between the two germline ends. The length of the CDR3 is 17 residues. This CDR3 is CASSLSIVTMNTGELFF. The CDR3 coding sequence is TGTGCCAGCAGTTTATCGATCGTGACAATGAACACCGGGGAGCTGTTTTTT.

This clone was seen only a few times. The chain links TRBV10-3 to TRBJ1-1; D perhaps matches TRBD1 (6 bases). Trimming took off 0 bases at V and 6 bases at J, with 14 bases between the two ends. The V gene's germline CDR1 is ENHRY and CDR2 SYGVKD. The CDR3 is 15 residues long. The CDR3 bases are TGTGCCATCAGTGAGTCGACTGGGGGACACGCTGAAGCTTTCTTT. Its protein product is CAISESTGGHAEAFF.

The chain links TRBV7-6 to TRBJ2-2; the match to TRBD2 covers 13 bases. The CDR3 sequence is 17 residues long. Germline V CDR1 and CDR2: SGHVS, FNYEAQ. V shed 5 bases, J shed 4 bases, and the junction held 7 bases outside the gene matches. As DNA, the CDR3 is TGTGCCAGCAGCGACGGAGGGACTAGCGGGACCACCGGGGAGCTGTTTTTT. As protein: CASSDGGTSGTTGELFF.

This chain connects TRBV7-8 to TRBJ1-2; 9 positions agree with TRBD1. V trimming: 1 base; J trimming: 4 bases; junction bases outside the gene matches: 7. The CDR3 has 16 amino acids. The germline gives CDR1 SGHVS, CDR2 FQNEAQ. The DNA for the CDR3 is TGTGCCAGCAGCTTAGACGCCGGGACAGGGCCCTATGGCTACACCTTC. Its translation is CASSLDAGTGPYGYTF.

A single count supports this clone. This chain joins TRBV10-3 and TRBJ2-1; 7 nucleotides line up with TRBD1. This CDR3 is built from 14 residues. Germline V gene sequence: CDR1 ENHRY, CDR2 SYGVKD. Unmatched junction bases numbered 7, after V lost 6 bases and J lost 5 bases. The CDR3 nucleotides read TGTGCCATCAGAGGACAGGCGAGGAACAATGAGCAGTTCTTC. Amino acids: CAIRGQARNNEQFF.

This sequence joins TRBV5-1 and TRBJ2-3; D uncertain. With 1 base removed from V and 3 bases from J, the gap between germline ends came to 12 bases. Germline V gene sequence: CDR1 SGHRS, CDR2 YFSETQ. The CDR3 length is 15 residues. CDR3 loop: CASSLPVSKTDTQYF. CDR3 bases: TGCGCCAGCAGCTTGCCGGTGTCGAAGACAGATACGCAGTATTTT.

The chain employs TRBV11-3 and TRBJ2-2; 10 positions match TRBD1. V was clipped by 3 bases and J by 7 bases; unmatched bases: 5. The CDR3 sequence is 15 residues long. In germline, CDR1 is SGHNT, CDR2 YENEEA. CDR3 region: CASSFSGQGFGELFF. The DNA of the CDR3 is TGTGCCAGCAGCTTCTCGGGACAGGGGTTCGGGGAGCTGTTTTTT.

V is TRBV6-4 and J is TRBJ2-1; 13 bases align to TRBD2. The CDR3 extends over 14 amino acids. Germline CDR1 is MRHNA and CDR2 is SNTAGT. Trimming at V came to 4 bases and at J to 8 bases, leaving 2 bases not matched to a gene. The CDR3 region has the DNA TGTGCCAGCAGTGGGACTAGCGGGAGTGATGAGCAGTTCTTC. Translating gives CASSGTSGSDEQFF.

This clone was counted a single time. The CDR3 region is CASTVVGDTEAFF. DNA for the CDR3: TGTGCCAGCACGGTTGTAGGGGACACTGAAGCTTTCTTT. The rearrangement uses TRBV6-1 and TRBJ1-1; a weak D match, TRBD1 (5 bases). The CDR3 runs to 13 residues. V lost 7 bases, J lost 3 bases, and 12 bases lay in between. Germline values: CDR1 MNHNS, CDR2 SASEGT.

The genes are TRBV11-2 and TRBJ2-7; TRBD1 aligns across 7 bases. J gave up 3 bases and V 0 bases, and 11 bases lay outside the gene matches. CDR3 length equals 17 residues. Per germline, CDR1 SGHAT and CDR2 FQNNGV. CDR3 bases: TGTGCCAGCAGCTTAGATCACCCGAGGGGGCAGTTCTACGAGCAGTACTTC. Translating gives CASSLDHPRGQFYEQYF.

This chain connects TRBV5-4 to TRBJ1-5; D is ambiguous. Germline V CDR1 and CDR2: SGHNT, YYREEE (reference sequence). The V end was cut by 2 bases, the J end by 0 bases, with 3 bases between. The CDR3 is 13 residues long. The CDR3 protein is CASSFDSNQPQHF. The CDR3 DNA is TGTGCCAGCAGCTTTGATAGCAATCAGCCCCAGCATTTT.

The chain joins TRBV6-1 to TRBJ1-5; 11 bases map to TRBD1. The CDR3 is made up of 16 amino acids. Germline V gives CDR1 MNHNS, CDR2 SASEGT. J gave up 4 bases and V 5 bases, and 7 bases lay outside the gene matches. The CDR3 DNA sequence: TGTGCCAGCAGTCAAGGGACAGGGGGTAAAAATCAGCCCCAGCATTTT. Amino acids: CASSQGTGGKNQPQHF.

The chain is built from TRBV5-8 and TRBJ2-7; tentative D call: TRBD1 (6 bases). CDR3 length: 14 residues. Germline CDR1 is SGHTS and CDR2 is YDEGEE. Trimming stripped 4 bases from V and 0 bases from J, with 11 bases between. Here the CDR3 reads CASSRRDNSYEQYF. In DNA form, the CDR3 reads TGTGCCAGCAGCCGCCGGGACAACTCCTACGAGCAGTACTTC. Using reference TRBV5-8 and TRBJ2-7 for the parts outside the CDR3, the full variable domain is EAGVTQSPTHLIKTRGQQATLRCSPISGHTSVYWYQQALGLGLQFLLWYDEGEERNRGNFPPRFSGRQFPNYSSELNVNALELEDSALYLCASSRRDNSYEQYFGPGTRLTVT.

The CDR3 sequence is CASSEWRGSYNEQFF. The CDR3 DNA follows: TGTGCCAGCAGTGAGTGGCGGGGGTCCTACAATGAGCAGTTCTTC. The rearrangement uses TRBV25-1 and TRBJ2-1; 7 positions match TRBD2. There are 15 residues in the CDR3. J lost 1 base, V lost 3 bases, and 3 bases had no gene match. The germline gives CDR1 MGHDK, CDR2 SYGVNS.

This chain links TRBV7-9 with TRBJ2-3, with TRBD2 matching over 11 bases. V was clipped by 3 bases and J by 1 base; unmatched bases: 3. Germline V gene lookup returns CDR1 SEHNR and CDR2 FQNEAQ (reference sequence). This CDR3 has 16 residues. CDR3 amino acids: CASSFSGGAGTDTQYF. CDR3 nucleotides: TGTGCCAGCAGCTTTAGCGGGGGGGCGGGCACAGATACGCAGTATTTT.

V gene TRBV10-1 combines with J gene TRBJ2-5; either TRBD1 or TRBD2 may supply D (5 bases each). V was cut by 7 bases and J by 7 bases, with 16 bases left in between. Germline CDR1 and CDR2: WNHNN and SYGVQD (reference sequence). This CDR3 region has 13 residues. For the CDR3, the DNA is TGCGCCAGCACCCCGGCCCCGAGGGGGACCCAGTACTTC. This translates into CASTPAPRGTQYF.

For the CDR3, the DNA is TGTGCCTGGAGTGTACTCCGGGTAGGCACTGAAGCTTTCTTT. Its protein is CAWSVLRVGTEAFF. The rearrangement uses TRBV30 and TRBJ1-1; D is undetermined. Trimming stripped 0 bases from V and 4 bases from J, with 12 bases between. Germline V lookup: CDR1 GTSNPN, CDR2 SVGIG (reference sequence). The CDR3 contains 14 residues.

This chain connects TRBV7-7 to TRBJ2-5, with D perhaps being TRBD1 or TRBD2 (6 bases each). In germline, CDR1 is SSHAT, CDR2 FNYEAQ (reference sequence). Between the trimmed V and J ends, which lost 5 bases and 4 bases, there was a span of 14 bases. The CDR3 is made up of 14 amino acids. CDR3 region: CASSHSGGLETQYF. The CDR3 DNA follows: TGTGCCAGCAGCCATTCCGGGGGCCTAGAGACCCAGTACTTC. Using reference TRBV7-7 and TRBJ2-5 for the parts outside the CDR3, the full variable domain is GAGVSQSPRYKVTKRGQDVTLRCDPISSHATLYWYQQALGQGPEFLTYFNYEAQPDKSGLPSDRFSAERPEGSISTLTIQRTEQRDSAMYRCASSHSGGLETQYFGPGTRLLVL.

The chain combines TRBV11-2 with TRBJ2-5; D not resolved. Germline V CDR1 and CDR2: SGHAT, FQNNGV. V lost 8 bases and J 0 bases, leaving 10 bases between the germline ends. The length of the CDR3 is 13 residues. CDR3 nucleotide sequence: TGTGCCAGCGGTGTCTTGTACCAAGAGACCCAGTACTTC. Its protein product is CASGVLYQETQYF.

The chain has TRBV19 and TRBJ2-1; 8 bases are shared with TRBD2. The CDR3 is 16 residues long. The trim removed 2 bases at V and 5 bases at J, leaving 8 bases unmatched. Germline values: CDR1 LNHDA, CDR2 SQIVND (reference sequence). The CDR3 sequence is CASSILGSGNHNEQFF. In DNA form, the CDR3 reads TGTGCCAGTAGTATATTGGGTAGCGGGAACCACAATGAGCAGTTCTTC.